This passage covers 3 T cell receptor beta chains from one sample sequenced in a study of response to subunit inactivated influenza vaccine. Each CDR3 protein is one row after TCRdb ran MiXCR on the RT-PCR reads. Of roughly 700,000 distinct CDR3 sequences listed, around 13% are singletons. This specimen was PBMCs from blood, taken roughly 15 days before vaccination. The receptor set was obtained from a man between 50 and 59 years old who received an inactivated influenza vaccine.

This clonotype was recorded a few times. The chain couples TRBV2 to TRBJ2-5; no firm D call. Germline V gene sequence: CDR1 SNHLY, CDR2 FYNNEI. Trimming took off 3 bases at V and 5 bases at J, with 10 bases between the two ends. The CDR3 length is 13 residues. The CDR3 DNA is TGTGCCAGCAGTGAGATAGTGGTCGAGACCCAGTACTTC. This sequence encodes CASSEIVVETQYF.

This clonotype was detected only a few times. This chain joins TRBV2 and TRBJ1-1, with 7 bases that match TRBD1. Germline V gene data show CDR1 as SNHLY and CDR2 as FYNNEI. V shed 11 bases and J 0 bases; nucleotides not matched to a gene: 9. The length of the CDR3 is 14 residues. CDR3 nucleotides: TGTGCCGGATCTATACAGGGGATGAACACTGAAGCTTTCTTT. Encoded protein: CAGSIQGMNTEAFF.

This clonotype was recorded many times. The J gene is TRBJ2-7, the V gene TRBV7-2, with D possibly being TRBD1 (5 bases). This CDR3 region has 12 residues. Germline values: CDR1 SGHTA, CDR2 FQGNSA. V dropped 6 bases and J dropped 2 bases, with 8 bases sitting between them. CDR3 DNA sequence: TGTGCCAGCAGGAAGACAGCCTACGAGCAGTACTTC. Its protein product is CASRKTAYEQYF.